This T cell receptor (beta chain) was sequenced for a study of T cells in Graves' hyperthyroidism and ophthalmopathy. Researchers took RNA transcripts and amplified the TCR beta CDR3 regions from them. A set of HTBI primers served as the primers for a first-round RT-PCR of the TCR CDR3. TCRdb ran MiXCR on the multiplex PCR reads and lists one entry per CDR3 protein. The sample shows 550,000 to 600,000 distinct CDR3 sequences, about 14% of them seen only once. This clonotype was detected many times. The CDR3 is made up of 15 amino acids. CDR1 and CDR2 from the germline V gene are SGHAT and FQDESV (reference sequence). Deletions cut 1 base from V and 3 bases from J, with 10 bases between.

V gene TRBV11-1 combines with J gene TRBJ2-1; D gene unclear. The sample consisted of blood. The sequence was obtained from a woman under 30 with Graves' ophthalmopathy. The DNA of the CDR3 is TGTGCCAGCAGCTTAGAGAGCGTAGTCTACAATGAGCAGTTCTTC. It specifies CASSLESVVYNEQFF.